This T cell receptor (beta chain) was obtained from a study of T cell responses to AZD1222 COVID-19 vaccine (dated by TCRdb to 2020 to 2022). A note on the overall study: A total of just over 230 trial participants underwent TCR sequencing, of whom about 210 had received two doses of AZD1222 and roughly 26 had received two doses of the MenACWY control vaccine. Enrollment into the trials was organized by age into subgroups of 18-55, 56-69 and 70-plus years, and those subgroups contained roughly 150, 30 and 60 TCR-sequenced participants, respectively.

The cysteine opens and the phenylalanine closes a CDR3 of 11 amino acids. CDR3 DNA is the only sequence kept; it has 33 bases, read in frame from the first base. V loses 6 bases, J loses 5 bases, and the germline ends lie 8 bases apart. What the time point label conveys for this sample: about 28 days (+/-7) after the second vaccine dose. AZD1222 recipients given second doses at about 4 weeks or at about 12 weeks were pooled, since spike-specific TCR depth and breadth were not found to differ between the two schedules. Vaccinee samples came from UK trials COV001 and COV002, including a single-blind randomized controlled phase 2/3 trial of AZD1222 (ChAdOx1 nCoV-19) in healthy adults. For TCRbeta chain sequencing, PBMC samples from trial participants were taken at day 0 and at day 28 after the second dose. Overall results and qualifications from the work: Vaccine-associated CD4 TCRs spanned the whole spike protein, with dominant responses in regions 160-218 and 743-854. Conclusions about previously exposed vaccinees are limited, since just a handful of AZD1222 recipients were seropositive for SARS-CoV-2 at baseline. Because no day 14 peak-response samples were available, the repertoires could be characterized only after the peak T cell response. Epitopes outside the regions mutated in the B.1.351 and B.1.1.7 variants were reportedly recognized by nearly half of the unique spike-specific TCRs. Participants were mostly white British, with more females than males. The authors suggested clonal diversity may have been underestimated. Spike-specific TCR breadth and depth rose significantly after two AZD1222 doses compared with day 0 and with MenACWY recipients. The 56-69-year group was small, and its depth increase did not reach significance, likely because of low power.

Details on this clone: The antigen it recognizes is unknown. No clone much larger than this one lies a single base away; base qualities are absent.

The CDR3 regions of human TCRbeta chains were analyzed by immunosequencing. The source study handled its data this way. Repertoire TCRs were checked for matches against a reference library of SARS-CoV-2-specific TCRs that had been generated using the MIRA antigen-specificity platform. Breadth was defined as the fraction of unique TCRs that were SARS-CoV-2-associated. Depth was defined as the fraction of total T cells that were SARS-CoV-2-associated. Each spike-specific TCR was assigned to its reactive spike region and to a CD4 or CD8 class using the MIRA data. Log10-transformed breadth and depth values were compared by one-way ANOVA with Sidak's multiple comparisons tests. Drawn from immuneACCESS, this table holds only the in-frame rearrangements with V and J called that TCRdb kept. Clones are partly lost; checked studies trace under half to an unresolved V gene and leave the rest unexplained. The DNA was the basis for D and trimming; V, J and clone size are from that table. A total of approximately 120,000 clones appear in this sample, approximately 85% of them only once. The top ten clones comprise 3.5% to 5.5% of the sample.

The receptor chain draws on TRBV12-3 or TRBV12-4 and TRBJ2-7, with the D gene uncertain. The source of this sequence is an adult who received the AZD1222 COVID-19 vaccine. The specimen was peripheral blood, collected 28 days after the second AZD1222 dose. The sequenced DNA is TGTGCCAGCAGCTTACGGAACGAGCAGTACTTC. The encoded protein is CASSLRNEQYF.